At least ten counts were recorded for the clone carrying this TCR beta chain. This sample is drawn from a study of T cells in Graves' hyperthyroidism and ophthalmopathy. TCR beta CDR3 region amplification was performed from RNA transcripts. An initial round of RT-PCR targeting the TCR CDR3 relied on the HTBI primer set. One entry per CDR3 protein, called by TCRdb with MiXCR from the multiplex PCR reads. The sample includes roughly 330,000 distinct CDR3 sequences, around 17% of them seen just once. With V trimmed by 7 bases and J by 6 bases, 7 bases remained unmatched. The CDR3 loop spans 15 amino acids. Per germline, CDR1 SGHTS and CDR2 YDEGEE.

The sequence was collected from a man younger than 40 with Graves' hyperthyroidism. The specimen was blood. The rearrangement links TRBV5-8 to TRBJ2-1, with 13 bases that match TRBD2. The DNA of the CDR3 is TGTGCCAGCGGTACTAGCGGGAGGGCCGCCAATGAGCAGTTCTTC. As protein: CASGTSGRAANEQFF.